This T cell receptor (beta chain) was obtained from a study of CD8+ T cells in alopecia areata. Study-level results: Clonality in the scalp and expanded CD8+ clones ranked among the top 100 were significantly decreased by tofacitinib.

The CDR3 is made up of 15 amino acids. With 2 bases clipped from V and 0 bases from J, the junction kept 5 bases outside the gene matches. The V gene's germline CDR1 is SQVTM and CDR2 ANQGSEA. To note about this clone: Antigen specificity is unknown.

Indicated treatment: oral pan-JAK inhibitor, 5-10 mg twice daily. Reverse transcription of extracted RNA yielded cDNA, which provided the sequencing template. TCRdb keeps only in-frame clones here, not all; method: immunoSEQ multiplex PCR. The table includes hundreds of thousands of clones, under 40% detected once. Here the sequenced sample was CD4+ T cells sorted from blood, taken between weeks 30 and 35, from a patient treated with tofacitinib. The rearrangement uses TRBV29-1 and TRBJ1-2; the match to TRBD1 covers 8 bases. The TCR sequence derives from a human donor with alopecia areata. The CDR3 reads CSVERTGGANYGYTF. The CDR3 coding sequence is TGCAGCGTTGAACGAACAGGGGGGGCTAACTATGGCTACACCTTC.